Shown below are 8 T cell receptor beta chains from a single sample sequenced in a study of CD8 T cells in Susac syndrome. Reverse transcription of roughly 0.5 to 1 ug RNA used random hexamers. One entry per CDR3 protein results from TCRdb running MiXCR on the immunoSEQ multiplex PCR reads. Seen here are around 170,000 distinct CDR3 sequences, roughly 94% observed once, and the top ten hold 0.12%. The sample was CD4+ T cells from PBMCs. These receptor sequences come from a human donor with Susac syndrome.

V is TRBV20-1 and J is TRBJ2-7; 8 bases match TRBD1. The V and J ends lost 0 bases and 5 bases, in that order; junction bases with no gene match: 6. The CDR3 is 14 residues long. Germline V lookup: CDR1 DFQATT, CDR2 SNEGSKA (reference sequence). CDR3 in amino acids: CSARDIGQGDEQYF. CDR3 in DNA: TGCAGTGCTAGAGATATAGGACAGGGCGACGAGCAGTACTTC.

The chain employs TRBV29-1 and TRBJ2-2; D unresolved. Germline loops: CDR1 SQVTM, CDR2 ANQGSEA. V gave up 3 bases and J gave up 2 bases, with 7 bases separating them. The CDR3 contains 13 residues. The CDR3 region is CSVEHRNTGELFF. The CDR3 DNA follows: TGCAGCGTTGAGCATCGAAACACCGGGGAGCTGTTTTTT.

The rearrangement links TRBV11-2 to TRBJ1-1, with 7 nucleotides matching TRBD1. The CDR3 covers 12 residues. The junction had 4 bases not matched to a gene; V was cut back by 1 base and J by 11 bases. Germline V lookup: CDR1 SGHAT, CDR2 FQNNGV. The chain's CDR3 is CASSLATGSAFF. In nucleotides, the CDR3 is TGTGCCAGCAGCTTAGCGACAGGGAGTGCTTTCTTT.

The chain uses TRBV3-1 and TRBJ1-6; 7 positions match TRBD1. The CDR3 is 14 residues long. The germline CDR1 and CDR2 sequences are LGHDT and YNNKEL (reference sequence). V shed 8 bases, J shed 6 bases, and the junction held 7 bases outside the gene matches. As DNA, the CDR3 is TGTGCCAGCGGCCCGGGACAGTTTAATTCACCCCTCCACTTT. It yields the protein CASGPGQFNSPLHF.

The chain joins TRBV20-1 to TRBJ2-3; D is undetermined. Germline loops: CDR1 DFQATT, CDR2 SNEGSKA (reference sequence). CDR3 length: 15 amino acids. V was pared by 0 bases and J by 0 bases, with 10 bases between. The CDR3 coding sequence is TGCAGTGCTAGAGATCAGGTCTCTAGCACAGATACGCAGTATTTT. Translating gives CSARDQVSSTDTQYF.

The CDR3 spells CASSQWRDQETQYF. The CDR3 bases are TGTGCCAGCTCCCAGTGGAGGGACCAAGAGACCCAGTACTTC. The J gene is TRBJ2-5, the V gene TRBV18; possible D gene TRBD2, 6 bases. V lost 6 bases and J lost 0, with 11 bases in between. This CDR3 has 14 residues. Germline V lookup: CDR1 KGHSH, CDR2 LQKENI.

This chain links TRBV7-9 with TRBJ1-2; D is ambiguous. Germline lookup yields CDR1 SEHNR and CDR2 FQNEAQ (reference sequence). V was shortened by 3 bases and J by 8 bases, with 10 bases between the two germline ends. The CDR3 contains 12 residues. The CDR3, as DNA: TGTGCCAGCAGCTTGGATCTTGGGGGCTACACCTTC. Protein sequence: CASSLDLGGYTF.

CDR3 in DNA: TGCAGCGTTGAATACCTATCTGGAAACACCATATATTTT. This codes for CSVEYLSGNTIYF. This chain links TRBV29-1 with TRBJ1-3; D call uncertain. The CDR3 totals 13 residues. Germline V gives CDR1 SQVTM, CDR2 ANQGSEA. Trimming cost V 2 bases and J 1 base, with 6 bases left between them.